A selection of T cell receptor beta chains follows, all from one sample in a study of CD8 T cells in ankylosing spondylitis. TCRdb passed the 5' RACE reads through MiXCR, listing each CDR3 protein once. Of 200,000 to 250,000 distinct CDR3 sequences in the sample, about a sixth are singletons; the top ten hold about 44%. The sequenced sample consisted of blood, either unsorted or a sorted T cell fraction (not recorded which). Source of these receptors: a male donor with ankylosing spondylitis. Each CDR3 is given with its conserved first and last residue. A D gene is named only where the DNA matches it firmly. Clone size appears in some rows only: once, few, many, or a class for an expanded clone.

size	V	J	D	CDR3	DNA
once	TRBV3-1	TRBJ2-3	.	CASSPDSGVEDTQYF	TGTGCCAGCAGCCCGGACAGCGGCGTTGAGGATACGCAGTATTTT
.	TRBV24-1	TRBJ2-1	TRBD2	CATSDREGMENEQFF	TGTGCCACCAGTGATCGGGAGGGGATGGAAAATGAGCAGTTCTTC
.	TRBV7-9	TRBJ2-1	.	CASTAPQEDEQFF	TGTGCCAGCACGGCCCCTCAGGAGGATGAGCAGTTCTTC
many	TRBV4-2	TRBJ2-3	TRBD1	CASSQYPGQSTDTQYF	TGTGCCAGCAGCCAGTACCCGGGACAGAGCACAGATACGCAGTATTTT
few	TRBV27	TRBJ2-5	TRBD1	CASSPTTGGETQYF	TGTGCCAGCAGTCCGACGACAGGGGGGGAGACCCAGTACTTC
once	TRBV7-9	TRBJ1-4	.	CASSFMRWGATNEKLFF	TGTGCCAGCAGCTTCATGCGGTGGGGCGCAACTAATGAAAAACTGTTTTTT
.	TRBV19	TRBJ1-5	TRBD1	CASSIDAGGGNQPQHF	TGTGCCAGTAGTATAGATGCAGGGGGAGGCAATCAGCCCCAGCATTTT
few	TRBV5-1	TRBJ2-7	.	CASSWGDSSSYEQYF	TGCGCCAGCAGCTGGGGGGACAGCAGCTCCTACGAGCAGTACTTC
few	TRBV24-1	TRBJ2-1	.	CATSDFLRNEQFF	TGTGCCACCAGTGATTTTTTGAGGAATGAGCAGTTCTTC
.	TRBV5-1	TRBJ2-2	.	CASSWDIGELFF	TGCGCCAGCAGCTGGGACATCGGGGAGCTGTTTTTT
few	TRBV4-1	TRBJ2-1	.	CASSQGHNNEQFF	TGCGCCAGCAGCCAAGGACATAACAATGAGCAGTTCTTC
.	TRBV4-1	TRBJ2-1	TRBD2	CASSTRLAPAEQFF	TGCGCCAGCAGCACCAGACTAGCCCCCGCTGAGCAGTTCTTC
.	TRBV27	TRBJ1-5	.	CASSLSWDQPQHF	TGTGCCAGCAGTTTATCGTGGGATCAGCCCCAGCATTTT
.	TRBV30	TRBJ2-1	.	CAWSVLGGNEQFF	TGTGCCTGGAGTGTACTAGGAGGCAATGAGCAGTTCTTC
few	TRBV15	TRBJ1-6	TRBD1	CATSGKGGPSYNNSPLHF	TGTGCCACCAGCGGCAAAGGGGGCCCTTCTTATAATAATTCACCCCTCCACTTT
few	TRBV7-9	TRBJ2-3	.	CASSLVATGLSDTQYF	TGTGCCAGCAGCTTAGTGGCGACCGGGCTGTCGGATACGCAGTATTTT
few	TRBV7-9	TRBJ2-7	TRBD1	CASSLRQGASYEQYF	TGTGCCAGCAGCTTACGGCAGGGGGCTAGCTACGAGCAGTACTTC
few	TRBV5-1	TRBJ2-7	.	CASNTGHNSYEQYF	TGCGCCAGCAATACGGGACACAACTCCTACGAGCAGTACTTC
.	TRBV9	TRBJ2-7	TRBD1	CASSAGTGPSYEQYF	TGTGCCAGCAGCGCCGGGACAGGACCTTCCTACGAGCAGTACTTC
.	TRBV6-2/TRBV6-3	TRBJ2-1	.	CASSFPEDSTYNEQFF	TGTGCCAGCAGTTTTCCCGAGGACAGCACCTACAATGAGCAGTTCTTC
.	TRBV6-5	TRBJ2-3	.	CASSYSGQSSTDTQYF	TGTGCCAGCAGTTACTCCGGACAGTCTAGCACAGATACGCAGTATTTT
.	TRBV4-1	TRBJ2-3	.	CASSQEGATTPQDTQYF	TGCGCCAGCAGCCAAGAGGGGGCCACTACACCTCAAGATACGCAGTATTTT
few	TRBV20-1	TRBJ2-5	TRBD2	CSASSGRAGETQYF	TGCAGTGCCAGTAGCGGGAGGGCCGGAGAGACCCAGTACTTC
.	TRBV7-9	TRBJ2-3	.	CASSPPGLPTDTQYF	TGTGCCAGCAGCCCCCCGGGACTTCCCACGGATACGCAGTATTTT
.	TRBV15	TRBJ2-1	.	CATSRERDSYNEQFF	TGTGCCACCAGCAGAGAGCGGGACAGCTACAATGAGCAGTTCTTC
.	TRBV6-4	TRBJ2-1	.	CASSPESSYNEQFF	TGTGCCAGCAGTCCCGAAAGCTCCTACAATGAGCAGTTCTTC
.	TRBV5-1	TRBJ2-5	TRBD2	CASSAGLAGGSQETQYF	TGCGCCAGCAGCGCGGGGCTAGCGGGAGGATCACAAGAGACCCAGTACTTC
few	TRBV11-1	TRBJ2-2	.	CASSEIAENTGELFF	TGTGCCAGCAGTGAAATAGCCGAGAACACCGGGGAGCTGTTTTTT
few	TRBV5-1	TRBJ1-1	TRBD1	CASSPITGGNTEAFF	TGCGCCAGCAGCCCCATTACAGGGGGAAACACTGAAGCTTTCTTT
.	TRBV14	TRBJ1-2	.	CASSPGLPNGYTF	TGTGCCAGCAGCCCCGGGCTCCCCAATGGCTACACCTTC
.	TRBV2	TRBJ2-1	.	CAARDGTEQFF	TGTGCCGCCCGGGACGGCACCGAGCAGTTCTTC
.	TRBV13	TRBJ2-7	TRBD1	CASSLRGTGLYEQYF	TGTGCCAGCAGCTTAAGGGGGACAGGGTTGTACGAGCAGTACTTC
.	TRBV12-3/TRBV12-4	TRBJ1-4	.	CASSLGGTNEKLFF	TGTGCCAGCAGTTTGGGGGGGACTAATGAAAAACTGTTTTTT
many	TRBV29-1	TRBJ2-3	.	CSVEGGDGHTDTQYF	TGCAGCGTTGAGGGGGGTGATGGGCATACAGATACGCAGTATTTT
once	TRBV5-6	TRBJ2-6	.	CASSTPESGANVLTF	TGTGCCAGCAGCACGCCAGAGTCTGGGGCCAACGTCCTGACTTTC
.	TRBV2	TRBJ2-7	.	CASPIPGKNGPYEQYF	TGTGCCAGCCCCATCCCAGGCAAAAACGGTCCCTACGAGCAGTACTTC
.	TRBV6-5	TRBJ2-2	TRBD1	CASSSRQGPGELFF	TGTGCCAGCAGTTCGCGACAGGGCCCCGGGGAGCTGTTTTTT
few	TRBV15	TRBJ2-7	.	CATTPDSSYEQYF	TGTGCCACCACCCCTGACAGTTCCTACGAGCAGTACTTC
few	TRBV15	TRBJ2-2	TRBD2	CATSTSGSGVLFF	TGTGCCACCAGCACCAGCGGGAGCGGAGTGCTGTTTTTT
many	TRBV29-1	TRBJ2-2	.	CSVGGSRDQTGELFF	TGCAGCGTTGGCGGATCTAGAGACCAGACCGGGGAGCTGTTTTTT
.	TRBV27	TRBJ1-3	.	CASSLDGGNTIYF	TGTGCCAGCAGTTTGGACGGCGGAAACACCATATATTTT
.	TRBV11-3	TRBJ1-1	.	CASSSRDGNTEAFF	TGTGCCAGCAGCTCCCGGGACGGGAACACTGAAGCTTTCTTT
.	TRBV5-6	TRBJ1-5	.	CASSLAAGAEPQHF	TGTGCCAGCAGCTTGGCCGCAGGGGCCGAGCCCCAGCATTTT
many	TRBV12-3/TRBV12-4	TRBJ2-1	TRBD1	CASSLIGRGLGYNEQFF	TGTGCCAGCAGTTTAATCGGCAGGGGGCTTGGATACAATGAGCAGTTCTTC
.	TRBV7-9	TRBJ2-7	.	CASSWPGALEQYF	TGTGCCAGCAGCTGGCCGGGAGCCCTCGAGCAGTACTTC